A single T cell receptor (beta chain) is shown here with its context. These data come from a study of blood T cell repertoires in COVID-19. Study overall: The samples span acute and convalescent COVID-19 from the United States, Italy and Spain. PBMCs, B-cell-depleted T cells, or T cells were the source of the cDNA or gDNA that made up the material.

The authors' processing: Counts of nucleated cells, estimated from reference gene primer amplification, were obtained. Generated by immunoSEQ multiplex PCR, the TCRdb table keeps only in-frame clones and is missing some. The V and J calls and clone size are taken from that table; D and trimming were inferred from the DNA. The top ten hold roughly 8% of the sample, which has roughly 300,000 clones, around 87% seen once. CDR3 length: 16 amino acids. With V trimmed by 4 bases and J by 9 bases, 10 bases remained unmatched. The germline V gene encodes CDR1 MGHRA and CDR2 YSYEKL. The sequenced sample was peripheral blood. The V call is TRBV4-1, the J call TRBJ2-4, with TRBD1 matching over 12 bases. This clonotype was sampled from a woman between 50 and 59 years old who had recovered from COVID-19. The chain's CDR3 is CASSLRDRGPGGIQYF. The CDR3 DNA reads TGCGCCAGCAGCCTCCGGGACAGGGGGCCGGGGGGCATTCAGTACTTC.